This T cell receptor (beta chain) was sequenced in a study of spatial heterogeneity in lung cancer. Overall study: Donors were roughly 70 untreated early-stage non-small cell lung cancer patients. Consistent detection of more beta-chain than alpha-chain sequences was observed.

The germline CDR1 and CDR2 sequences are LGHNA and YNFKEQ. The CDR3 runs to 14 residues. The V segment lost 4 bases and the J segment 5 bases; nucleotides outside the gene matches: 5. Noted time point: blood at routine non-recurrence follow-up after resection. The input material, whole RNA from tumor, nontumor lung or frozen PBMC, was sequenced unsorted. From the 5' RACE reads, TCRdb called clonotypes with MiXCR, one entry per CDR3 protein. Of about 120,000 distinct CDR3 sequences listed, 12% are singletons. The TCR originated in a male donor with early-stage non-small cell lung cancer. The chain combines TRBV4-2 with TRBJ2-7; 10 bases line up with TRBD1. This material consisted of PBMCs, taken at follow-up. As DNA, the CDR3 is TGTGCCAGCAGCCCCGGGACAGGGGCCCACGAGCAGTACTTC. This gives the protein CASSPGTGAHEQYF.